These T cell receptor beta chains were read from a single sample in a study of blood T cell repertoires in COVID-19. TCRdb keeps only in-frame clones here, not all; method: immunoSEQ multiplex PCR. Seen here are about 280,000 clones, about 85% observed once, and the top ten hold about 14%. Sequenced material: peripheral blood. The receptors derive from a human donor in a cohort sampled during active COVID-19. The CDR3 runs from the conserved cysteine through the conserved F or W. Each record gives: D gene, J gene, V gene, clone size, CDR3 DNA, CDR3 protein. A D gene is named only where the DNA matches it firmly. Some rows have no size entry. The others give once, few or many, or a class for an expanded clone.

D: NA
J: TRBJ1-5
V: TRBV6-5
size: NA
DNA: TGTGCCAGCAGTTACTCGCCCGGGAAGCAGCCCCAGCATTTT
CDR3: CASSYSPGKQPQHF

D: NA
J: TRBJ1-1
V: TRBV21-1
size: once
DNA: TGTGCCAGCAGCAAAGGATCCCGGGCTGAAGCTTTCTTT
CDR3: CASSKGSRAEAFF

D: TRBD2
J: TRBJ2-7
V: TRBV6-4
size: NA
DNA: TGTGCCAGCAGGACCGGACTAGTTGCCGGCGGAGTCTACGAGCAGTACTTC
CDR3: CASRTGLVAGGVYEQYF

D: NA
J: TRBJ1-4
V: TRBV2
size: NA
DNA: TGTGCCAGCAGACGAAAAGACAGCTCGGCTAATGAAAAACTGTTTTTT
CDR3: CASRRKDSSANEKLFF

D: TRBD1
J: TRBJ2-6
V: TRBV19
size: NA
DNA: TGTGCCAGTAGTTCTCAAGGGGGCGTCTCCGTCCTGACTTTC
CDR3: CASSSQGGVSVLTF

D: NA
J: TRBJ2-3
V: TRBV7-9
size: NA
DNA: TGTGCCAGCAGCCCAAAAATGACAGATACGCAGTATTTT
CDR3: CASSPKMTDTQYF

D: NA
J: TRBJ2-2
V: TRBV7-9
size: NA
DNA: TGTGCCAGCAGCTTTTCCCGACAAATCCTCCCTTACACCGGGGAGCTGTTTTTT
CDR3: CASSFSRQILPYTGELFF

D: TRBD1
J: TRBJ1-1
V: TRBV14
size: NA
DNA: TGTGCCAGCAGTCGGACAGGGGGAAGGAACACTGAAGCTTTCTTT
CDR3: CASSRTGGRNTEAFF

D: TRBD2
J: TRBJ2-3
V: TRBV14
size: NA
DNA: TGTGCCAGCAGCCAAATTGGACTAGAACCAGATACGCAGTATTTT
CDR3: CASSQIGLEPDTQYF

D: TRBD2
J: TRBJ2-3
V: TRBV28
size: NA
DNA: TGTGCCAGCAGTCGGACTAGCGGGAGGGGTAGTAGCACAGATACGCAGTATTTT
CDR3: CASSRTSGRGSSTDTQYF

D: NA
J: TRBJ2-3
V: TRBV7-3
size: NA
DNA: TGTGCCAGCAGCTTAAGTCTAGCGAACACAGATACGCAGTATTTT
CDR3: CASSLSLANTDTQYF

D: NA
J: TRBJ2-3
V: TRBV19
size: NA
DNA: TGTGCCAGTAGTAACAGACCCAGCACAGATACGCAGTATTTT
CDR3: CASSNRPSTDTQYF

D: TRBD2
J: TRBJ2-7
V: TRBV5-4
size: once
DNA: TGTGCCAGCAGTCACCAGGGGACTAGCGGCTCCTACGAGCAGTACTTC
CDR3: CASSHQGTSGSYEQYF

D: NA
J: TRBJ2-4
V: TRBV30
size: NA
DNA: TGTGCCTGGAGCAGGCAAGACGACATTCAGTACTTC
CDR3: CAWSRQDDIQYF

D: TRBD1
J: TRBJ1-1
V: TRBV28
size: few
DNA: TGTGCCAGCAGTCCAGGGGGAGTGGTGGGGCAGGGCACTGAAGCTTTCTTT
CDR3: CASSPGGVVGQGTEAFF

D: NA
J: TRBJ1-6
V: TRBV5-1
size: NA
DNA: TGCGCCAGCAGCTTGGCATCAGGAGGGTATAATTCACCCCTCCACTTT
CDR3: CASSLASGGYNSPLHF

D: TRBD2
J: TRBJ2-1
V: TRBV9
size: NA
DNA: TGTGCCAGCAGCGTAGGGGGAGGGAGTCATATCTACAATGAGCAGTTCTTC
CDR3: CASSVGGGSHIYNEQFF

D: NA
J: TRBJ2-1
V: TRBV3-1/TRBV3-2
size: few
DNA: TGTGCCAGCAGCTTGGGGCTTCTCGTTAACAATGAGCAGTTCTTC
CDR3: CASSLGLLVNNEQFF

D: TRBD1
J: TRBJ2-7
V: TRBV7-9
size: NA
DNA: TGTGCCAGCAGCCACGACAGGGATTACGAGCAGTACTTC
CDR3: CASSHDRDYEQYF

D: NA
J: TRBJ2-7
V: TRBV5-1
size: NA
DNA: TGCGCCAGCAGCTTCGAACCGGGGGGCGAAGAGCAGTACTTC
CDR3: CASSFEPGGEEQYF

D: NA
J: TRBJ1-1
V: TRBV18
size: NA
DNA: TGTGCCAGCTCACCCCCCCAGGATAAACGGGGGGCTTTCTTT
CDR3: CASSPPQDKRGAFF

D: NA
J: TRBJ2-4
V: TRBV5-1
size: NA
DNA: TGCGCCAGCAGCGAGGCTAGCCAAAACATTCAGTACTTC
CDR3: CASSEASQNIQYF

D: NA
J: TRBJ2-6
V: TRBV5-1
size: NA
DNA: TGCGCCAGCAGTCGGTCAGGGGACCCCTCTGGGGCCAACGTCCTGACTTTC
CDR3: CASSRSGDPSGANVLTF

D: NA
J: TRBJ1-2
V: TRBV7-9
size: NA
DNA: TGTGCCAGCAGCTTACAACAGGTCAACTATGGCTACACCTTC
CDR3: CASSLQQVNYGYTF

D: TRBD1
J: TRBJ2-2
V: TRBV3-1/TRBV3-2
size: few
DNA: TGTGCCAGCAGCACACAGGGGGCGAGCGGGGAGCTGTTTTTT
CDR3: CASSTQGASGELFF

D: NA
J: TRBJ2-6
V: TRBV19
size: NA
DNA: TGTGCCAGTAGCGGAGGACAGCCCCTTTACTCTGGGGCCAACGTCCTGACTTTC
CDR3: CASSGGQPLYSGANVLTF

D: TRBD1
J: TRBJ2-5
V: TRBV10-3
size: NA
DNA: TGTGCCACCCGAACCCAACAGGGGGAGACCCAGTACTTC
CDR3: CATRTQQGETQYF

D: TRBD1
J: TRBJ2-3
V: TRBV4-1
size: NA
DNA: TGCGCCAGCAGCCAAAGCCCCGGACAGGGGTCATCAGATACGCAGTATTTT
CDR3: CASSQSPGQGSSDTQYF

D: TRBD1
J: TRBJ2-2
V: TRBV9
size: once
DNA: TGTGCCAGCAGCACCTCCGGGACAGGGGGCCTTATATGGAGCACCGGGGAGCTGTTTTTT
CDR3: CASSTSGTGGLIWSTGELFF

D: NA
J: TRBJ2-7
V: TRBV6-5
size: NA
DNA: TGTGCCAGCGGACTATTCTACGAGCAGTACTTC
CDR3: CASGLFYEQYF

D: TRBD1
J: TRBJ1-1
V: TRBV6-5
size: NA
DNA: TGTGCCAGCAGATCAGGACAGGGAATGGTAGCTTTCTTT
CDR3: CASRSGQGMVAFF

D: TRBD2
J: TRBJ2-2
V: TRBV5-4
size: NA
DNA: TGTGCCAGCAGCTCATTAGCGGGAAACACCGGGGAGCTGTTTTTT
CDR3: CASSSLAGNTGELFF

D: TRBD1
J: TRBJ2-3
V: TRBV30
size: NA
DNA: TGTGCCTGGAGGGACAGGGCAACAGATACGCAGTATTTT
CDR3: CAWRDRATDTQYF

D: NA
J: TRBJ2-5
V: TRBV11-3
size: NA
DNA: TGTGCCAGCAGCTTAGCGGGAGAGTATGAGACCCAGTACTTC
CDR3: CASSLAGEYETQYF

D: NA
J: TRBJ1-2
V: TRBV9
size: NA
DNA: TGTGCCAGCAGCCCTTCGACGGGGAGTGGCTATGGCTACACCTTC
CDR3: CASSPSTGSGYGYTF

D: NA
J: TRBJ2-5
V: TRBV6-5
size: NA
DNA: TGTGCCAGCAGTCCTCAGGGGCTAGGAGAGACCCAGTACTTC
CDR3: CASSPQGLGETQYF

D: TRBD2
J: TRBJ2-5
V: TRBV18
size: NA
DNA: TGTGCCAGCTCACCAGGACTAGCGGCACAAGAGACCCAGTACTTC
CDR3: CASSPGLAAQETQYF

D: NA
J: TRBJ2-7
V: TRBV6-6
size: few
DNA: TGTGCCAGCAGCCCGACAGGAAGCGAGCAGTACTTC
CDR3: CASSPTGSEQYF

D: NA
J: TRBJ1-6
V: TRBV27
size: NA
DNA: TGTGCCAGCAGTCCCGGGACTGGACGTTCACCCCTCCACTTT
CDR3: CASSPGTGRSPLHF

D: TRBD2
J: TRBJ2-3
V: TRBV3-1/TRBV3-2
size: NA
DNA: TGTGCCAGCAGCCAAGGTATGGCTAGCGGAACAGATACGCAGTATTTT
CDR3: CASSQGMASGTDTQYF

D: NA
J: TRBJ1-1
V: TRBV30
size: NA
DNA: TGTGCCTGGAGTGAACGTTCACTAGCTTTCTTT
CDR3: CAWSERSLAFF

D: NA
J: TRBJ2-1
V: TRBV3-1/TRBV3-2
size: NA
DNA: TGTGCCAGCAGCCCAACTGAGGGGGGGGCGCTTGACAATGAGCAGTTCTTC
CDR3: CASSPTEGGALDNEQFF

D: NA
J: TRBJ2-3
V: TRBV28
size: NA
DNA: TGTGCCAGCAGCCCAGCGGGTCGGAAGCAGTATTTT
CDR3: CASSPAGRKQYF

D: NA
J: TRBJ2-1
V: TRBV28
size: NA
DNA: TGTGCCAGCAGGATCCAGACGGGTGAGCAGTTCTTC
CDR3: CASRIQTGEQFF